Presented here are 7 T cell receptor beta chains from one specimen sequenced in a study of blood T cell repertoires in COVID-19. The assay was immunoSEQ multiplex PCR, and TCRdb's table has in-frame clones only and misses some. Here the sample spans roughly 150,000 clones, around 84% being singletons. Input material: PBMCs or T cells enriched from blood (not recorded which). The source of these receptors is a man aged 45-60 years who had recovered from COVID-19.

The chain employs TRBV3-1 (or the pseudogene TRBV3-2) and TRBJ2-7; D possibly corresponds to TRBD1 (5 bases). This CDR3 comprises 14 residues. Germline CDR1 is LGHDT and CDR2 is YNNKEL (reference sequence). V gave up 4 bases and J gave up 0 bases, with 10 bases separating them. The CDR3 nucleotides read TGTGCCAGCAGCCGGGGCGGCAGCTCCTACGAGCAGTACTTC. Amino acids: CASSRGGSSYEQYF.

The rearrangement joins TRBV18 to TRBJ1-5; D perhaps matches TRBD1 (5 bases). The V gene's germline CDR1 is KGHSH and CDR2 LQKENI. V gave up 1 base and J gave up 5 bases, with 9 bases separating them. The CDR3 loop spans 14 amino acids. CDR3 nucleotide sequence: TGTGCCAGCTCACCACAGGGGTACGATCAGCCCCAGCATTTT. It translates to CASSPQGYDQPQHF. Based on the CDR3 plus reference TRBV18 and TRBJ1-5, the full variable domain is NAGVMQNPRHLVRRRGQEARLRCSPMKGHSHVYWYRQLPEEGLKFMVYLQKENIIDESGMPKERFSAEFPKEGPSILRIQQVVRGDSAAYFCASSPQGYDQPQHFGDGTRLSIL.

The V call is TRBV7-2, the J call TRBJ2-1; the match to TRBD2 covers 10 bases. Germline V gene data show CDR1 as SGHTA and CDR2 as FQGNSA. V lost 4 bases to trimming and J lost 9 bases; unmatched junction nucleotides: 12. The CDR3 has 16 amino acids. In nucleotides, the CDR3 is TGTGCCAGCAGCTCCCGGGGGAGCGGGGGGGCCGGTGAGCAGTTCTTC. It specifies CASSSRGSGGAGEQFF.

On this clone: Other DNA variants within this sample encode the same CDR3. J is TRBJ2-5 and V is TRBV2; TRBD2 matches at 10 bases. After removal of 4 bases from V and 1 base from J, the junction contained 0 bases not matched to a gene. The CDR3 is made up of 14 amino acids. Germline V gene lookup returns CDR1 SNHLY and CDR2 FYNNEI. CDR3 bases: TGTGCCAGCAGTGCTAGCGGGGGCCAAGAGACCCAGTACTTC. Translating gives CASSASGGQETQYF.

The rearrangement uses TRBV11-2 and TRBJ2-2; 7 bases line up with TRBD2. Unmatched junction bases numbered 2, after V lost 6 bases and J lost 1 base. CDR3 length equals 14 residues. Germline-derived CDR1 and CDR2 are SGHAT and FQNNGV. CDR3 in amino acids: CASSPSGNTGELFF. In nucleotides, the CDR3 is TGTGCCAGCAGTCCTAGCGGGAACACCGGGGAGCTGTTTTTT.

This sequence joins TRBV7-8 and TRBJ1-5, with TRBD1 matching over 7 bases. J lost 6 bases, V lost 5 bases, and 7 bases had no gene match. Germline V gives CDR1 SGHVS, CDR2 FQNEAQ. The CDR3 runs 14 residues. The CDR3 DNA is TGTGCCAGCAGCGAGTACAGGGGAGGTCAGCCCCAGCATTTT. Its translation is CASSEYRGGQPQHF.

This chain joins TRBV7-2 and TRBJ1-4, with D possibly matching TRBD1 (6 bases). The CDR3 loop spans 17 amino acids. CDR1 SGHTA and CDR2 FQGNSA come from the germline V gene. Trimming took 0 bases from V and 2 from J, leaving 13 bases between them. CDR3 protein: CASSLASGGRTNEKLFF. The CDR3 DNA reads TGTGCCAGCAGCTTAGCGTCGGGGGGGCGGACTAATGAAAAACTGTTTTTT.